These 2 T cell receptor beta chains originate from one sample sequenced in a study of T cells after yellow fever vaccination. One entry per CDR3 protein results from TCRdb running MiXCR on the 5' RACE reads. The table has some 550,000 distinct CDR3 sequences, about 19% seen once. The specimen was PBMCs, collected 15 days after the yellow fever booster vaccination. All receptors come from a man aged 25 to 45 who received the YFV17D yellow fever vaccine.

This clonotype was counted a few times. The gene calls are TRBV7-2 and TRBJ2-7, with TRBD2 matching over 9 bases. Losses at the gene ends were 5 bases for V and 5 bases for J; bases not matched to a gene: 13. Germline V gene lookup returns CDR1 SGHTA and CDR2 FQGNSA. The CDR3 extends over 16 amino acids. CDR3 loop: CASSVLAGTLQNEQYF. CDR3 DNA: TGTGCCAGCAGCGTACTAGCGGGTACCCTACAAAACGAGCAGTACTTC.

The CDR3 sequence is CSARSSTSGSEEQYF. In DNA form, the CDR3 reads TGCAGTGCTAGAAGCTCGACTAGCGGGAGCGAGGAGCAGTACTTC. V gene TRBV20-1 combines with J gene TRBJ2-7, with 12 bases lining up with TRBD2. The germline CDR1 and CDR2 sequences are DFQATT and SNEGSKA (reference sequence). J gave up 7 bases and V 2 bases, and 9 bases lay outside the gene matches. The CDR3 is 15 residues long.